These 23 T cell receptor beta chains were all obtained from the same sample, sequenced in a study of T cell responses to AZD1222 COVID-19 vaccine. The method was immunoSEQ multiplex PCR; TCRdb's version includes in-frame clones alone and lacks a portion of them. The sample consists of 100,000 to 150,000 clones, 70% to 90% of them appearing once. This material consisted of peripheral blood, taken on day 0 of AZD1222 vaccination. The source is an adult in good health.

This clone was detected a few times. CDR3 amino acids: CASSEARRNTEAFF. The CDR3 DNA reads TGTGCCAGCAGTGAAGCGCGCAGGAACACTGAAGCTTTCTTT. This chain uses TRBV2 with TRBJ1-1, with D unclear. There are 14 residues in the CDR3. V lost 0 bases, J lost 1 base, and 6 bases lay in between. The germline V gene encodes CDR1 SNHLY and CDR2 FYNNEI.

J is TRBJ1-5 and V is TRBV6-1, with D uncertain. This CDR3 has 16 residues. Trimming removed 4 bases at V and 5 bases at J, with 18 bases between. The V gene's germline CDR1 is MNHNS and CDR2 SASEGT. This CDR3 reads CASSAPSDGKHQPQHF. The CDR3, as DNA: TGTGCCAGCAGTGCCCCATCGGATGGGAAACATCAGCCCCAGCATTTT.

The CDR3 DNA sequence: TGTGCCAGCACCTCGGGGACAGGGCCTTACCAGCAGTACTTC. This encodes CASTSGTGPYQQYF. The chain has TRBV7-9 and TRBJ2-7, with 9 bases aligning to TRBD1. This CDR3 is 14 amino acids long. CDR1 is SEHNR and CDR2 is FQNEAQ in the germline V gene (reference sequence). Germline trimming cut 7 bases from V and 8 bases from J; bases unmatched to any gene: 12.

The chain carries TRBV2 and TRBJ1-6; D unclear. Germline values: CDR1 SNHLY, CDR2 FYNNEI. The CDR3 totals 16 residues. Trimming pared 5 bases from V and 6 bases from J, leaving 17 bases between. In DNA, the CDR3 is TGTGCCAGCAGTATCTCTTCACCCCGCCTTAATTCACCCCTCCACTTT. Its translation is CASSISSPRLNSPLHF.

V usage is TRBV28 and J usage is TRBJ1-4, with 10 bases that match TRBD1. The V and J ends lost 6 bases and 6 bases, in that order; junction bases with no gene match: 7. The CDR3 spans 15 residues. Germline values: CDR1 MDHEN, CDR2 SYDVKM. The DNA of the CDR3 is TGTGCCAGCAGCCGAGGGGGGACAGGGGATGAAAAACTGTTTTTT. This translates into CASSRGGTGDEKLFF.

The chain uses TRBV3-1 (or the pseudogene TRBV3-2) and TRBJ2-3, with TRBD2 as a possible D gene (6 bases). Germline values: CDR1 LGHDT, CDR2 YNNKEL (reference sequence). V lost 0 bases to trimming and J lost 7 bases, with 14 bases between them. The CDR3 extends over 15 amino acids. The CDR3 loop is CASSQDTRGLNTQYF. As DNA, the CDR3 is TGTGCCAGCAGCCAAGACACTAGGGGACTGAATACGCAGTATTTT.

V usage is TRBV4-3 and J usage is TRBJ2-1, with D perhaps being TRBD1 or TRBD2 (5 bases each). The CDR3 runs 16 residues. Trimming left V 2 bases short and J 15 bases short, with 26 bases between. Germline lookup yields CDR1 LGHNA and CDR2 YSLEER. The CDR3 region is CASSQRVSDSGTQTFF. The CDR3 DNA reads as TGCGCCAGCAGCCAAAGGGTTTCGGACTCCGGGACCCAAACGTTCTTC.

The V gene is TRBV3-1 (or the pseudogene TRBV3-2), the J gene TRBJ2-1, with TRBD2 matching 13 bases. CDR1 LGHDT and CDR2 YNNKEL come from the germline V gene (reference sequence). V shed 4 bases, J shed 9 bases, and the junction held 6 bases outside the gene matches. The length of the CDR3 is 15 residues. The CDR3 coding sequence is TGTGCCAGCAGCCCTCGGACTAGCGGGAGTCGTGAGCAGTTCTTC. Amino acid sequence: CASSPRTSGSREQFF.

The rearrangement links TRBV5-4 to TRBJ1-1; 7 bases are shared with TRBD1. The J segment lost 6 bases and the V segment lost 3 bases, leaving 14 bases of the junction unmatched. The length of the CDR3 is 16 residues. Germline CDR1 is SGHNT and CDR2 is YYREEE (reference sequence). The CDR3 DNA is TGTGCCAGCAGCTCCCCGGTCGGGGACAGAGGGCCTGAAGCTTTCTTT. Translating it yields CASSSPVGDRGPEAFF.

The V gene is TRBV6-4, the J gene TRBJ2-5; TRBD1 is a possible D gene (5 bases). V gave up 4 bases and J gave up 4 bases, with 10 bases separating them. In germline, CDR1 is MRHNA, CDR2 SNTAGT. The CDR3 loop spans 13 amino acids. The CDR3 bases are TGTGCCAGCAGTGTCAGGGAAAGAGAGACCCAGTACTTC. Translating it yields CASSVRERETQYF.

J is TRBJ2-5 and V is TRBV18, with 8 nucleotides matching TRBD1. After removal of 2 bases from V and 1 base from J, the junction contained 12 bases not matched to a gene. Germline V CDR1 and CDR2: KGHSH, LQKENI. This CDR3 region has 18 residues. CDR3 residues: CASSPFSPGGYFQETQYF. CDR3 sequence (DNA): TGTGCCAGCTCACCATTCTCCCCAGGGGGCTACTTCCAAGAGACCCAGTACTTC. Full variable domain (outside the CDR3, taken from reference TRBV18 and TRBJ2-5): NAGVMQNPRHLVRRRGQEARLRCSPMKGHSHVYWYRQLPEEGLKFMVYLQKENIIDESGMPKERFSAEFPKEGPSILRIQQVVRGDSAAYFCASSPFSPGGYFQETQYFGPGTRLLVL.

The chain couples TRBV5-5 to TRBJ2-1, with D perhaps matching TRBD1 (5 bases). CDR3 size: 15 residues. The germline V gene has CDR1 SGHKS and CDR2 YYEKEE (reference sequence). The V end lost 4 bases, the J end lost 4 bases, and 15 bases lay between the germline ends. In DNA form, the CDR3 reads TGTGCCAGCAGCCACCGACAGCGAGAATACAATGAGCAGTTCTTC. It codes for CASSHRQREYNEQFF.

V usage is TRBV3-1 (or the pseudogene TRBV3-2) and J usage is TRBJ1-1; no clear D. CDR1 and CDR2 (germline): LGHDT, YNNKEL (reference sequence). The V and J ends lost 2 bases and 1 base respectively, with 8 bases between them. The CDR3 consists of 14 residues. The CDR3 sequence is CASSQNRQNTEAFF. CDR3 in DNA: TGTGCCAGCAGCCAAAACAGACAGAACACTGAAGCTTTCTTT.

CDR3 DNA: TGTGCCAGCAGTCATTGGACTAGCGGGAGCTCCTACGAGCAGTACTTC. It specifies CASSHWTSGSSYEQYF. The chain joins TRBV7-2 to TRBJ2-7, with TRBD2 identical over 13 bases. The V gene's germline CDR1 is SGHTA and CDR2 FQGNSA. This CDR3 has 16 amino acids. The V segment lost 6 bases and the J segment 0 bases; nucleotides outside the gene matches: 5.

The chain uses TRBV7-2 and TRBJ1-1; 7 bases are shared with TRBD1. CDR3 length: 16 residues. The V and J ends lost 2 bases and 5 bases, in that order; junction bases with no gene match: 11. Germline V lookup: CDR1 SGHTA, CDR2 FQGNSA. Here the CDR3 reads CASSLSGGIWETEAFF. The CDR3 DNA sequence: TGTGCCAGCAGCTTATCAGGGGGGATATGGGAAACTGAAGCTTTCTTT.

J is TRBJ2-1 and V is TRBV7-2; tentatively, D is TRBD2 (6 bases). Trimming removed 0 bases at V and 9 bases at J, with 9 bases between. The CDR3 is 13 amino acids. Looked up from germline, CDR1 is SGHTA and CDR2 is FQGNSA. The CDR3 nucleotides are TGTGCCAGCAGCTTAGCCCAGCGGGCTGAGCAGTTCTTC. Its protein is CASSLAQRAEQFF.

The J gene is TRBJ2-1, the V gene TRBV11-3, with D tentatively TRBD1 (6 bases). This CDR3 region has 16 residues. Germline lookup yields CDR1 SGHNT and CDR2 YENEEA. V was clipped by 5 bases and J by 0 bases, with 14 bases between them. CDR3 in DNA: TGTGCCAGCAGCCAAGGAACAGGGAGCTCCTACAATGAGCAGTTCTTC. It yields the protein CASSQGTGSSYNEQFF.

The chain uses TRBV2 and TRBJ2-1, with 9 bases that match TRBD2. V shed 1 base, J shed 8 bases, and the junction held 3 bases outside the gene matches. The CDR3 extends over 14 amino acids. Germline loops: CDR1 SNHLY, CDR2 FYNNEI. The CDR3 coding sequence is TGTGCCAGCAGTGAAGTAGCGGGAGCCTATGAGCAGTTCTTC. Its translation: CASSEVAGAYEQFF.

The chain couples TRBV5-1 to TRBJ2-1; the D gene could be TRBD1 or TRBD2 (5 bases each). CDR3 size: 16 residues. The V end was cut by 0 bases, the J end by 7 bases, with 17 bases between. In germline, CDR1 is SGHRS, CDR2 YFSETQ. CDR3 bases: TGCGCCAGCAGCTTGGCCGGGCGGGCCTGGGGGAATGAGCAGTTCTTC. Amino acids: CASSLAGRAWGNEQFF.

The chain uses TRBV28 and TRBJ1-1; 7 nucleotides agree with TRBD1. The germline V gene encodes CDR1 MDHEN and CDR2 SYDVKM. J was trimmed by 5 bases and V by 3 bases; bases with no gene match: 6. The CDR3 is 14 residues long. The CDR3 DNA reads TGTGCCAGCAGTTTCAGGGGGGGCAAGACTGAAGCTTTCTTT. It is translated as CASSFRGGKTEAFF. The full variable domain, completed using reference TRBV28 and TRBJ1-1, is DVKVTQSSRYLVKRTGEKVFLECVQDMDHENMFWYRQDPGLGLRLIYFSYDVKMKEKGDIPEGYSVSREKKERFSLILESASTNQTSMYLCASSFRGGKTEAFFGQGTRLTVV.

Details on this clone: This sample also contains other DNA sequences that code for the same CDR3. This chain joins TRBV19 and TRBJ2-7; the match to TRBD2 covers 7 bases. J gave up 2 bases and V 4 bases, and 8 bases lay outside the gene matches. CDR1 and CDR2 from the germline V gene are LNHDA and SQIVND (reference sequence). The CDR3 spans 15 residues. CDR3 protein: CASSSSLAGAYEQYF. DNA of the CDR3: TGTGCCAGTAGTAGCTCTTTGGCGGGGGCCTACGAGCAGTACTTC. Drawing the rest from reference TRBV19 and TRBJ2-7, the complete variable domain is DGGITQSPKYLFRKEGQNVTLSCEQNLNHDAMYWYRQDPGQGLRLIYYSQIVNDFQKGDIAEGYSVSREKKESFPLTVTSAQKNPTAFYLCASSSSLAGAYEQYFGPGTRLTVT.

The chain carries TRBV7-9 and TRBJ1-5; TRBD1 might be the D (6 bases). This CDR3 contains 16 residues. Per the germline V gene, CDR1 is SEHNR and CDR2 is FQNEAQ (reference sequence). The V end lost 5 bases, the J end lost 1 base, and 15 bases lay between the germline ends. DNA of the CDR3: TGTGCCAGCAGCCCCCTCGCGGGGGGCAGCAATCAGCCCCAGCATTTT. This codes for CASSPLAGGSNQPQHF.

This chain joins TRBV24-1 and TRBJ1-1; D not resolved. Germline CDR1 KGHDR, CDR2 SFDVKD. This CDR3 has 14 residues. Trimming pared 7 bases from V and 4 bases from J, leaving 15 bases between. CDR3 DNA: TGTGCCACCAGCCCAGGACGGGTAGGCACTGAAGCTTTCTTT. It yields the protein CATSPGRVGTEAFF.